This passage covers 26 T cell receptor beta chains from one sample sequenced in a study of T cell responses to AZD1222 COVID-19 vaccine (dated by TCRdb to the early 2020s). This specimen's time point label, interpreted: baseline before first vaccination. Receptor amplification or capture employed the immunoSEQ multiplex PCR assay. The table comes from immuneACCESS by way of TCRdb, which keeps in-frame sequences with V and J called. Part of the clones is missing from these tables; in studies checked, under half for an unresolved V gene and the rest for unknown reasons. Counted in this sample were approximately 150,000 clones; less than 95% of them appeared once. The ten biggest clones cover less than 5.5% of the sample. This specimen was peripheral blood, taken on day 0 of AZD1222 vaccination. All receptors come from an adult in good health.

The count of this clone is one. This rearrangement joins TRBV5-4 to TRBJ1-2; tentative D call: TRBD1 (6 bases). The ends were cut back, 0 bases at V and 1 base at J, with 13 bases in the middle. The germline gives CDR1 SGHNT, CDR2 YYREEE (reference sequence). The CDR3 has 16 residues. The CDR3 sequence is CASSLETAGVNYGYTF. The DNA of the CDR3 is TGTGCCAGCAGCTTGGAAACCGCAGGGGTTAACTATGGCTACACCTTC.

CDR3 sequence: CASSPLDGHEQYF. DNA of the CDR3: TGTGCCAGCTCACCACTTGATGGCCACGAGCAGTACTTC. This chain joins TRBV18 and TRBJ2-7; D gene ambiguous. This CDR3 is 13 amino acids long. CDR1 and CDR2 from the germline V gene are KGHSH and LQKENI. Trimming took off 1 base at V and 5 bases at J, with 9 bases between the two ends.

This sequence joins TRBV27 and TRBJ2-7, with D tentatively TRBD1 or TRBD2 (6 bases each). Germline V gives CDR1 MNHEY, CDR2 SMNVEV (reference sequence). This CDR3 spans 16 amino acids. V was pared by 2 bases and J by 3 bases, with 17 bases between. CDR3 in amino acids: CASSLRGLGGYYEQYF. CDR3 nucleotide sequence: TGTGCCAGCAGTTTAAGGGGTTTGGGGGGCTACTACGAGCAGTACTTC.

The V gene is TRBV4-1, the J gene TRBJ1-3; D is perhaps TRBD1 (5 bases). The CDR3 consists of 16 residues. Germline lookup yields CDR1 MGHRA and CDR2 YSYEKL. Trimming pared 1 base from V and 0 bases from J, leaving 10 bases between. This CDR3 reads CASSQVGVLSGNTIYF. DNA of the CDR3: TGCGCCAGCAGCCAAGTAGGGGTCCTCTCTGGAAACACCATATATTTT.

J is TRBJ1-2 and V is TRBV6-5, with D unresolved. In germline, CDR1 is MNHEY, CDR2 SVGAGI. CDR3 length: 13 amino acids. The V end lost 10 bases, the J end lost 1 base, and 13 bases lay between the germline ends. CDR3 sequence: CATMGDYNYGYTF. CDR3 nucleotides: TGTGCCACTATGGGCGACTATAACTATGGCTACACCTTC.

Written as DNA, the CDR3 is TGTGCCACCCAAAGACAGGCCCTCACAGATACGCAGTATTTT. This codes for CATQRQALTDTQYF. The chain recombines TRBV19 with TRBJ2-3, with a possible D match to TRBD1 (6 bases). The CDR3 extends over 14 amino acids. Germline CDR1 and CDR2: LNHDA and SQIVND (reference sequence). V was shortened by 10 bases and J by 2 bases, with 16 bases between the two germline ends. Full variable domain (missing parts from reference TRBV19 and TRBJ2-3): DGGITQSPKYLFRKEGQNVTLSCEQNLNHDAMYWYRQDPGQGLRLIYYSQIVNDFQKGDIAEGYSVSREKKESFPLTVTSAQKNPTAFYLCATQRQALTDTQYFGPGTRLTVL.

This rearrangement joins TRBV18 to TRBJ1-5; the match to TRBD1 covers 9 bases. CDR3 length equals 14 residues. V shed 4 bases, J shed 6 bases, and the junction held 4 bases outside the gene matches. In germline, CDR1 is KGHSH, CDR2 LQKENI. The CDR3 loop is CASSQQGAGQPQHF. DNA of the CDR3: TGTGCCAGCTCACAACAGGGGGCGGGTCAGCCCCAGCATTTT. Filled out from reference TRBV18 and TRBJ1-5, the complete variable domain reads NAGVMQNPRHLVRRRGQEARLRCSPMKGHSHVYWYRQLPEEGLKFMVYLQKENIIDESGMPKERFSAEFPKEGPSILRIQQVVRGDSAAYFCASSQQGAGQPQHFGDGTRLSIL.

The chain combines TRBV9 with TRBJ2-1; TRBD2 matches at 8 bases. CDR1 SGDLS and CDR2 YYNGEE come from the germline V gene. CDR3 size: 15 residues. The ends lost 1 base at V and 3 bases at J; junction bases unmatched: 3. CDR3 residues: CASSVRAGDYNEQFF. Written as DNA, the CDR3 is TGTGCCAGCAGCGTACGAGCGGGGGACTACAATGAGCAGTTCTTC.

This chain links TRBV28 with TRBJ2-7, with TRBD2 as a possible D gene (6 bases). CDR1 is MDHEN, CDR2 SYDVKM, per germline. The CDR3 consists of 15 residues. The V end lost 6 bases, the J end lost 5 bases, and 20 bases lay between the germline ends. This CDR3 reads CASSQAGQGAHEQYF. The CDR3 bases are TGTGCCAGCAGCCAGGCGGGGCAGGGTGCCCACGAGCAGTACTTC.

This clone was recorded a few times. This chain uses TRBV10-1 with TRBJ2-7, with 7 bases that match TRBD1. This CDR3 is 13 amino acids long. Germline-derived CDR1 and CDR2 are WNHNN and SYGVQD (reference sequence). Losses at the gene ends were 3 bases for V and 4 bases for J; bases not matched to a gene: 3. This chain's CDR3 is CASSEGTAYEQYF. In nucleotides, the CDR3 is TGCGCCAGCAGTGAAGGGACAGCTTACGAGCAGTACTTC.

The CDR3: CASSHAGAGAEAFF. The CDR3 DNA sequence: TGTGCCAGCAGCCACGCAGGGGCGGGGGCTGAAGCTTTCTTT. V gene TRBV14 combines with J gene TRBJ1-1; D perhaps matches TRBD1 (6 bases). V lost 3 bases, J lost 6 bases, and 14 bases lay in between. This CDR3 is built from 14 residues. Germline V gene data show CDR1 as SGHDN and CDR2 as FVKESK.

V is TRBV3-1 (or the pseudogene TRBV3-2) and J is TRBJ1-2; D gene uncertain. Trimming took off 3 bases at V and 7 bases at J, with 12 bases between the two ends. This CDR3 spans 13 amino acids. Germline loops: CDR1 LGHDT, CDR2 YNNKEL (reference sequence). CDR3 coding DNA: TGTGCCAGCAGCCACAAGGGTAGTTCTGGCTACACCTTC. This sequence encodes CASSHKGSSGYTF.

V gene TRBV7-3 combines with J gene TRBJ1-1, with no clear D. This CDR3 comprises 14 residues. Trimming took 2 bases from V and 4 from J, leaving 11 bases between them. In germline, CDR1 is SGHTA, CDR2 FQGTGA. CDR3 sequence: CASSLLPGSTEAFF. The CDR3 nucleotides are TGTGCCAGCAGCTTACTGCCGGGGAGCACTGAAGCTTTCTTT.

The gene calls are TRBV19 and TRBJ1-1, with unresolved D. The CDR3 has 13 residues. Germline V CDR1 and CDR2: LNHDA, SQIVND (reference sequence). V was clipped by 7 bases and J by 2 bases, with 11 bases between them. The CDR3: CASTYSLNTEAFF. CDR3 nucleotides: TGTGCCAGTACCTACTCCTTAAACACTGAAGCTTTCTTT.

The gene calls are TRBV11-1 and TRBJ2-1; D gene uncertain. Germline CDR1 is SGHAT and CDR2 is FQDESV (reference sequence). The V and J ends lost 3 bases and 7 bases respectively, with 10 bases between them. This CDR3 is 13 amino acids long. The CDR3 DNA reads TGTGCCAGCAGCTTCGGAAGCGTGAATGAGCAGTTCTTC. As protein: CASSFGSVNEQFF.

This rearrangement joins TRBV15 to TRBJ2-3; 10 bases align to TRBD2. Germline assignment: CDR1 LNHNV and CDR2 YYDKDF (reference sequence). The CDR3 is made up of 16 amino acids. The junction had 10 bases not matched to a gene; V was cut back by 6 bases and J by 4 bases. DNA for the CDR3: TGTGCCACCAGTAGACTACTAGCGGGAACGGCAGATACGCAGTATTTT. Amino acids: CATSRLLAGTADTQYF.

V and J are TRBV28 and TRBJ1-1; TRBD1 is a possible D gene (5 bases). Germline V gene lookup returns CDR1 MDHEN and CDR2 SYDVKM. V lost 3 bases and J 4 bases, leaving 9 bases between the germline ends. The CDR3 runs to 13 residues. The DNA of the CDR3 is TGTGCCAGCAGTTTGGGGAGGGGCACTGAAGCTTTCTTT. It specifies CASSLGRGTEAFF.

The chain joins TRBV15 to TRBJ1-1; D is unresolved. The CDR3 is 15 residues long. V lost 0 bases to trimming and J lost 1 base, with 9 bases between them. Germline CDR1 LNHNV, CDR2 YYDKDF (reference sequence). The CDR3 sequence is CATSRDGVPNTEAFF. The DNA of the CDR3 is TGTGCCACCAGCAGAGACGGAGTTCCGAACACTGAAGCTTTCTTT.

This chain joins TRBV4-2 and TRBJ2-3; 10 bases are shared with TRBD2. Per germline, CDR1 LGHNA and CDR2 YNFKEQ. The CDR3 extends over 16 amino acids. With V trimmed by 0 bases and J by 3 bases, 3 bases remained unmatched. The DNA of the CDR3 is TGTGCCAGCAGCCAAGAAGCAGCGGGAGGGACAGATACGCAGTATTTT. The encoded protein is CASSQEAAGGTDTQYF.

The chain couples TRBV4-1 to TRBJ1-6, with 8 bases fitting TRBD1. Per germline, CDR1 MGHRA and CDR2 YSYEKL. The CDR3 has 16 residues. The trim removed 3 bases at V and 8 bases at J, leaving 9 bases unmatched. In DNA, the CDR3 is TGCGCCAGCAGCCATCGGACAGGGTGGGGTGATTCACCCCTCCACTTT. This encodes CASSHRTGWGDSPLHF.

The V and J genes are TRBV27 and TRBJ2-1, with TRBD1 as a possible D gene (5 bases). The CDR3 loop spans 19 amino acids. Trimming removed 2 bases at V and 1 base at J, with 21 bases between. Germline CDR1 reads MNHEY; CDR2 reads SMNVEV (reference sequence). The CDR3 DNA follows: TGTGCCAGCAGTTTAACCCCGTTGTTGTCAGGGAAATCCTACAATGAGCAGTTCTTC. Encoded protein: CASSLTPLLSGKSYNEQFF.

The chain recombines TRBV28 with TRBJ1-5; possible D gene TRBD1, 5 bases. Trimming cost V 3 bases and J 6 bases, with 15 bases left between them. Germline CDR1 is MDHEN and CDR2 is SYDVKM. The CDR3 covers 15 residues. CDR3 nucleotides: TGTGCCAGCAGTTTTAGAGGGGCGATACGTCAGCCCCAGCATTTT. Amino acid sequence: CASSFRGAIRQPQHF.

The chain is built from TRBV4-1 and TRBJ1-1, with D perhaps matching TRBD1 (6 bases). Germline CDR1 is MGHRA and CDR2 is YSYEKL. Deletions cut 4 bases from V and 8 bases from J, with 8 bases between. This CDR3 is built from 11 residues. As DNA, the CDR3 is TGCGCCAGCAGCCGAGGGACAGAAGCTTTCTTT. Translated, it gives CASSRGTEAFF.

V and J are TRBV27 and TRBJ1-3, with 9 bases fitting TRBD1. The germline V gene encodes CDR1 MNHEY and CDR2 SMNVEV (reference sequence). V lost 8 bases to trimming and J lost 1 base; unmatched junction nucleotides: 12. The CDR3 consists of 17 residues. The CDR3 nucleotides are TGTGCCAGCTCCAGGGGACAGGGTTACCTATCTGGAAACACCATATATTTT. Translation: CASSRGQGYLSGNTIYF.

The V call is TRBV9, the J call TRBJ2-5; 8 bases fit TRBD2. The CDR3 extends over 15 amino acids. The V and J ends lost 4 bases and 1 base, in that order; junction bases with no gene match: 6. Germline V gene data show CDR1 as SGDLS and CDR2 as YYNGEE. The CDR3 is CASSPTSVPQETQYF. The CDR3 DNA sequence: TGTGCCAGCAGCCCGACTAGCGTACCCCAAGAGACCCAGTACTTC.

The chain is built from TRBV28 and TRBJ1-6; D gene ambiguous. Germline V gene lookup returns CDR1 MDHEN and CDR2 SYDVKM. The CDR3 consists of 15 residues. V shed 2 bases and J shed 2 bases, with 7 bases lying between them. CDR3 sequence reads: CASSLPGTYNSPLHF. As DNA, the CDR3 is TGTGCCAGCAGTTTACCAGGCACCTATAATTCACCCCTCCACTTT.